A selection of T cell receptor beta chains follows, all from one sample in a study of cytomegalovirus exposure and HLA in healthy donors. Sequenced by immunoSEQ multiplex PCR; TCRdb stores in-frame clones only, minus some. The data hold about 160,000 clones, with 75% to 80% observed a single time. The sample comprised PBMCs. The origin of the receptors is a woman aged 45-60 years in good health and CMV-seropositive. Each CDR3 is given with its conserved first and last residue. A D gene is named only where the DNA matches it firmly. Size is omitted from some rows. Given values are once, few, many or a class for expanded clones.

D: TRBD1
length: 15
J: TRBJ1-6
V: TRBV4-3
size: NA
DNA: TGCGCCAGCAGCCAAGAGACAGGGCTGGCATCACCCCTCCACTTT
CDR3: CASSQETGLASPLHF

D: TRBD1
length: 15
J: TRBJ1-5
V: TRBV28
size: NA
DNA: TGTGCCAGCAGTCCACAGGGGAAGGGCAATCAGCCCCAGCATTTT
CDR3: CASSPQGKGNQPQHF

D: NA
length: 15
J: TRBJ1-4
V: TRBV7-9
size: NA
DNA: TGTGCCAGCAGCCTCCAGACAGGATCTAGTGAAAAACTGTTTTTT
CDR3: CASSLQTGSSEKLFF

D: TRBD2
length: 18
J: TRBJ2-3
V: TRBV7-2
size: NA
DNA: TGTGCCAGCAGCTTAGTTGGACTAGCGCGTTCAATACCAGATACGCAGTATTTT
CDR3: CASSLVGLARSIPDTQYF

D: NA
length: 13
J: TRBJ1-6
V: TRBV19
size: once
DNA: TGTGCCAGTAGCTTGCGGGAATCGTCACCCCTCCACTTT
CDR3: CASSLRESSPLHF

D: TRBD1
length: 15
J: TRBJ2-7
V: TRBV5-4
size: once
DNA: TGTGCCAGCAGCTTGGGACAGGGCCTGATGAGTGAGCAGTACTTC
CDR3: CASSLGQGLMSEQYF

D: NA
length: 16
J: TRBJ2-7
V: TRBV6-5
size: NA
DNA: TGTGCCAGCAGTTACGCCCCTGGACACAAAGTCTACGAGCAGTACTTC
CDR3: CASSYAPGHKVYEQYF

D: NA
length: 14
J: TRBJ1-1
V: TRBV25-1
size: NA
DNA: TGTGCCAGCAGGACCCTAGGGAGGAACACTGAAGCTTTCTTT
CDR3: CASRTLGRNTEAFF

D: NA
length: 14
J: TRBJ1-3
V: TRBV13
size: NA
DNA: TGTGCCAGCAGCCGGACAGACTCTGGAAACACCATATATTTT
CDR3: CASSRTDSGNTIYF

D: NA
length: 13
J: TRBJ1-1
V: TRBV7-3
size: once
DNA: TGTGCCAGCAGAACAGGCCCGGCGACTGAAGCTTTCTTT
CDR3: CASRTGPATEAFF

D: TRBD2
length: 16
J: TRBJ2-1
V: TRBV2
size: NA
DNA: TGTGCCGGCAGGACCCTTAAAGGGAGGGACTACAATGAGCAGTTCTTC
CDR3: CAGRTLKGRDYNEQFF

D: NA
length: 16
J: TRBJ1-4
V: TRBV9
size: NA
DNA: TGTGCCAGCAGCGCCCGCTTAGGACTCAGTCCGGGGAAACTGTTTTTT
CDR3: CASSARLGLSPGKLFF

D: NA
length: 15
J: TRBJ2-1
V: TRBV13
size: NA
DNA: TGTGCCAGCAGCTTTGGACTGCTGAATGTGAATGAGCAGTTCTTC
CDR3: CASSFGLLNVNEQFF

D: NA
length: 15
J: TRBJ2-5
V: TRBV28
size: NA
DNA: TGTGCCAGCAGAAAATACGACCCGGGCCAAGAGACCCAGTACTTC
CDR3: CASRKYDPGQETQYF

D: NA
length: 13
J: TRBJ2-3
V: TRBV12-5
size: NA
DNA: TGTGCTAGTGGTTGGACAGGCACAGATACGCAGTATTTT
CDR3: CASGWTGTDTQYF

D: TRBD2
length: 18
J: TRBJ2-1
V: TRBV19
size: NA
DNA: TGTGCCAGTAGCCGTCGGCTAGCGGGAGGGGGATCCTACAATGAGCAGTTCTTC
CDR3: CASSRRLAGGGSYNEQFF

D: TRBD2
length: 16
J: TRBJ2-3
V: TRBV7-9
size: NA
DNA: TGTGCCAGCAGCTTAGAGGGACTATTGGGGGCAGATACGCAGTATTTT
CDR3: CASSLEGLLGADTQYF

D: NA
length: 11
J: TRBJ2-2
V: TRBV29-1
size: NA
DNA: TGCAGCGTTAGGAGGTCTGGGGAGCTGTTTTTT
CDR3: CSVRRSGELFF

D: TRBD2
length: 14
J: TRBJ2-7
V: TRBV15
size: NA
DNA: TGTGCCACCAGGGCTAGCGGGTCCTCCTACGAGCAGTACTTC
CDR3: CATRASGSSYEQYF

D: TRBD2
length: 18
J: TRBJ2-3
V: TRBV4-1
size: few
DNA: TGCGCCAGCAGCCAAACCCCGGGACTAGCGGGGAGCACAGATACGCAGTATTTT
CDR3: CASSQTPGLAGSTDTQYF

D: NA
length: 15
J: TRBJ1-4
V: TRBV15
size: NA
DNA: TGTGCCACCAGCAGAGTGCGCGAATTTAATGAAAAACTGTTTTTT
CDR3: CATSRVREFNEKLFF

D: NA
length: 14
J: TRBJ2-1
V: TRBV9
size: NA
DNA: TGTGCCAGCGGAGGCCTTTCAAGGTGGAATGAGCAGTTCTTC
CDR3: CASGGLSRWNEQFF

D: TRBD2
length: 21
J: TRBJ2-1
V: TRBV4-3
size: NA
DNA: TGCGCCAGCAGCCAAGACTCCCTATGGCGGGGGGGCCTTTCGGACTACCGTGAGCAGTTCTTC
CDR3: CASSQDSLWRGGLSDYREQFF

D: TRBD2
length: 18
J: TRBJ2-7
V: TRBV6-1
size: few
DNA: TGTGCCAGCAGTGGTACCGGGACTAGCGGGCCGTCCCCCTACGAGCAGTACTTC
CDR3: CASSGTGTSGPSPYEQYF

D: NA
length: 14
J: TRBJ1-5
V: TRBV6-1
size: few
DNA: TGTGCCAGCAGGAGGGAATATAGCAATCAGCCCCAGCATTTT
CDR3: CASRREYSNQPQHF

D: TRBD2
length: 17
J: TRBJ2-5
V: TRBV7-8
size: NA
DNA: TGTGCCAGCAGCCACACAGGACTAGCGGGGGGTAGGGAGACCCAGTACTTC
CDR3: CASSHTGLAGGRETQYF

D: TRBD1
length: 17
J: TRBJ1-2
V: TRBV5-6
size: NA
DNA: TGTGCCAGCAGCCCCTCTCTCCCGGGGACAGGTCGTCCTGGCTACACCTTC
CDR3: CASSPSLPGTGRPGYTF

D: TRBD1
length: 14
J: TRBJ1-1
V: TRBV27
size: NA
DNA: TGTGCCAGCAGTTTATCGAGGACAGGGGTTCGGGCTTTCTTT
CDR3: CASSLSRTGVRAFF

D: TRBD1
length: 13
J: TRBJ1-1
V: TRBV10-2
size: NA
DNA: TGCGCCAGCAAAACAGGGGCGAACACTGAAGCTTTCTTT
CDR3: CASKTGANTEAFF